This T cell receptor beta chain was recovered during a study of PD-L1 blockade in urothelial cancer. Overall study context: Atezolizumab 1,200 mg was given intravenously every 3 weeks, starting 2014.

Germline lookup yields CDR1 GTSNPN and CDR2 SVGIG (reference sequence). Deletions cut 0 bases from V and 10 bases from J, with 19 bases between. CDR3 length: 16 amino acids. Sequencing was performed with immunoSEQ multiplex PCR; in TCRdb, only in-frame clones are kept and a portion is missing. The repertoire has approximately 35,000 clones, approximately 34% of them found once; the top ten carry approximately 9%. The specimen comprised tumor tissue, sampled before atezolizumab (anti-PD-L1) treatment. The receptor comes from a man in his sixties with urothelial cancer. The rearrangement joins TRBV30 to TRBJ1-6, with D perhaps TRBD1 (6 bases). The CDR3 reads CAWSVRWGASQSPLHF. CDR3 bases: TGTGCCTGGAGTGTACGTTGGGGGGCGAGTCAATCACCCCTCCACTTT.